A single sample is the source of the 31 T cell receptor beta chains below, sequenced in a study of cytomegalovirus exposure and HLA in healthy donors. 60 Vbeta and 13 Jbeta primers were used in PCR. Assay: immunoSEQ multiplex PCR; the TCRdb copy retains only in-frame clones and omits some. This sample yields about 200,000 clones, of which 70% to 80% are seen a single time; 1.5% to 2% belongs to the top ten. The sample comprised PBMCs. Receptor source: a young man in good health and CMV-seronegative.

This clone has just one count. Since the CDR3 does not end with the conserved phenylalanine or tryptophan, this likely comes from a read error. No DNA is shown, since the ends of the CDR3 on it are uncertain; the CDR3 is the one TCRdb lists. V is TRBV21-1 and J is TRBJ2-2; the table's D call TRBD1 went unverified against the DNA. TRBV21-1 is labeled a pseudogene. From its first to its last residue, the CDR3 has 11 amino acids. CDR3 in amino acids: CASSNLILGVG.

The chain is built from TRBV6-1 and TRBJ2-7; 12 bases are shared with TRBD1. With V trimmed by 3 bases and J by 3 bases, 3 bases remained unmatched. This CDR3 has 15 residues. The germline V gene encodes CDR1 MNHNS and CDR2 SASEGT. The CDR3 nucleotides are TGTGCCAGCAGTGAGGGGACAGGGGGCGGCTACGAGCAGTACTTC. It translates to CASSEGTGGGYEQYF.

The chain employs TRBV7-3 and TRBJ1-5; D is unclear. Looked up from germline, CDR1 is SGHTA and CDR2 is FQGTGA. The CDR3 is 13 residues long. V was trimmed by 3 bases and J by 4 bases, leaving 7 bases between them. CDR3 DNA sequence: TGTGCCAGCAGCTTCACAGTTAATCAGCCCCAGCATTTT. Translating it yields CASSFTVNQPQHF. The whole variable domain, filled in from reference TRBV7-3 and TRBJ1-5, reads GAGVSQTPSNKVTEKGKYVELRCDPISGHTALYWYRQSLGQGPEFLIYFQGTGAADDSGLPNDRFFAVRPEGSVSTLKIQRTERGDSAVYLCASSFTVNQPQHFGDGTRLSIL.

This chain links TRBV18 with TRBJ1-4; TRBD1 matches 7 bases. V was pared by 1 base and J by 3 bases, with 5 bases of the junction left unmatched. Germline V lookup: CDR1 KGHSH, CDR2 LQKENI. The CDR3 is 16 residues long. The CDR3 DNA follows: TGTGCCAGCTCACCACGGGGGGACAGCGCTAATGAAAAACTGTTTTTT. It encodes CASSPRGDSANEKLFF.

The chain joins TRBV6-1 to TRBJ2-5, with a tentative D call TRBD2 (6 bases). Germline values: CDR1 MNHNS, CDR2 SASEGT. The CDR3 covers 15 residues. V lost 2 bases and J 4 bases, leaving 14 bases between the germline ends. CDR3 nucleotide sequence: TGTGCCAGCAGTGAACCACGGGAGTTCCGAGAGACCCAGTACTTC. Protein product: CASSEPREFRETQYF.

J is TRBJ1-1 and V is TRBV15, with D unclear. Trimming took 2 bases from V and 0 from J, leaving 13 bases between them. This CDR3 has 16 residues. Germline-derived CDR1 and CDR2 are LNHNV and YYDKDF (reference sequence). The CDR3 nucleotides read TGTGCCACCAGCAGATTAACGGGGAGTATGAACACTGAAGCTTTCTTT. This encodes CATSRLTGSMNTEAFF. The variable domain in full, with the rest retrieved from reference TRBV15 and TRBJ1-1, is DAMVIQNPRYQVTQFGKPVTLSCSQTLNHNVMYWYQQKSSQAPKLLFHYYDKDFNNEADTPDNFQSRRPNTSFCFLDIRSPGLGDTAMYLCATSRLTGSMNTEAFFGQGTRLTVV.

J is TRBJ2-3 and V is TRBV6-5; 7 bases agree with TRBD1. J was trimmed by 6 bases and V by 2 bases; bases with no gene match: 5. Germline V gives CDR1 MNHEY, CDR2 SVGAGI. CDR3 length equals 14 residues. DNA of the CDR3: TGTGCCAGCAGTTACATACAGGGGTTTGATACGCAGTATTTT. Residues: CASSYIQGFDTQYF.

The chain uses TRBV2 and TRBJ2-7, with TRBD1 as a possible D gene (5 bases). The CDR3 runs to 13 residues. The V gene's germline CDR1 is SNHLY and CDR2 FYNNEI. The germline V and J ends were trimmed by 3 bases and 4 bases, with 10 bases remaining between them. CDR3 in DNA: TGTGCCAGCAGTGAGGAGCACAGGTACGAGCAGTACTTC. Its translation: CASSEEHRYEQYF.

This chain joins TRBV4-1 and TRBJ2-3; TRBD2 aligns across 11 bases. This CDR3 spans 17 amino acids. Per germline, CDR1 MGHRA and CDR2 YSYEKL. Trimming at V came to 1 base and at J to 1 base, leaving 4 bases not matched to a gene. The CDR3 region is CASSQGRLAGRTDTQYF. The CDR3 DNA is TGCGCCAGCAGCCAAGGACGACTAGCGGGGCGCACAGATACGCAGTATTTT.

CDR3 protein: CASNDPRENSNQPQHF. The CDR3 DNA is TGTGCCAGCAATGACCCCAGGGAAAATAGCAATCAGCCCCAGCATTTT. V is TRBV2 and J is TRBJ1-5; the D gene is possibly TRBD1 (5 bases). The germline V and J ends were trimmed by 7 bases and 0 bases, with 16 bases remaining between them. CDR1 and CDR2 (germline): SNHLY, FYNNEI. The CDR3 runs to 16 residues. The entire variable domain, with the rest obtained from reference TRBV2 and TRBJ1-5, is as follows: EPEVTQTPSHQVTQMGQEVILRCVPISNHLYFYWYRQILGQKVEFLVSFYNNEISEKSEIFDDQFSVERPDGSNFTLKIRSTKLEDSAMYFCASNDPRENSNQPQHFGDGTRLSIL.

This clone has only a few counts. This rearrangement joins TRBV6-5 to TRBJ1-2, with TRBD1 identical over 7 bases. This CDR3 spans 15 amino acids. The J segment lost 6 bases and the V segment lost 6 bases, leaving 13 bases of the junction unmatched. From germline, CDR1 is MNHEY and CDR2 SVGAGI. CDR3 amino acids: CASRTGGTEVDGYTF. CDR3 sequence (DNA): TGTGCCAGCAGAACTGGGGGGACAGAGGTTGATGGCTACACCTTC.

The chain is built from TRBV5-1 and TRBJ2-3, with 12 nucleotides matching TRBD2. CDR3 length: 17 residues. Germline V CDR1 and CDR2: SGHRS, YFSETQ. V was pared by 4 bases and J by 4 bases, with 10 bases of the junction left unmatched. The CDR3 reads CASSENRLAGVADTQYF. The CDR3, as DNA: TGCGCCAGCAGCGAGAATAGACTAGCGGGAGTTGCAGATACGCAGTATTTT.

The DNA of the CDR3 is TGCGCCAGCAGCTTGGCCCTGGGACTGGAAGAGACCCAGTACTTC. This translates into CASSLALGLEETQYF. The chain combines TRBV5-1 with TRBJ2-5, with a possible D match to TRBD2 (6 bases). The CDR3 is 15 amino acids. The V gene's germline CDR1 is SGHRS and CDR2 YFSETQ. V lost 0 bases and J 3 bases, leaving 12 bases between the germline ends.

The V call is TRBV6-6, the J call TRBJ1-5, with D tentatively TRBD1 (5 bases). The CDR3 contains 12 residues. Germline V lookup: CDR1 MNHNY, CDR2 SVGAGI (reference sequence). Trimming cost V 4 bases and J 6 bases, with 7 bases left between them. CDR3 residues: CASSWRGQPQHF. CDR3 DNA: TGTGCCAGCAGTTGGAGGGGTCAGCCCCAGCATTTT.

CDR3 protein: CASSFSTTSYEQYF. As DNA, the CDR3 is TGTGCCAGCAGCTTTTCGACTACCTCCTACGAGCAGTACTTC. The chain joins TRBV11-2 to TRBJ2-7; D may be TRBD2 (5 bases). V lost 3 bases and J lost 0, with 9 bases in between. Germline values: CDR1 SGHAT, CDR2 FQNNGV. This CDR3 has 14 residues.

The CDR3 spells CASSGRTGEHNEQFF. The CDR3 DNA reads TGCGCCAGCAGTGGCAGGACAGGAGAGCACAATGAGCAGTTCTTC. The chain uses TRBV10-2 and TRBJ2-1; 7 nucleotides match TRBD1. Germline V gene sequence: CDR1 WSHSY, CDR2 SAAADI. Unmatched junction bases numbered 8, after V lost 4 bases and J lost 5 bases. This CDR3 comprises 15 residues.

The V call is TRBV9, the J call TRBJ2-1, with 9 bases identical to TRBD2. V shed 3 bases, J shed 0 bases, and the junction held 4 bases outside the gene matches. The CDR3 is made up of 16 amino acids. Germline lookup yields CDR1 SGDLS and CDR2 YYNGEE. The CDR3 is CASSAAGGSSYNEQFF. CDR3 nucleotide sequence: TGTGCCAGCAGCGCGGCGGGAGGGAGCTCCTACAATGAGCAGTTCTTC.

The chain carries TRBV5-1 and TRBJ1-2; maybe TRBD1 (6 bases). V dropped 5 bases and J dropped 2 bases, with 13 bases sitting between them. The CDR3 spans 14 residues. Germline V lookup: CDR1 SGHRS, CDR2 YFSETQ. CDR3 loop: CASSTGDNNYGYTF. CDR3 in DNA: TGCGCCAGCAGTACTGGGGACAACAACTATGGCTACACCTTC.

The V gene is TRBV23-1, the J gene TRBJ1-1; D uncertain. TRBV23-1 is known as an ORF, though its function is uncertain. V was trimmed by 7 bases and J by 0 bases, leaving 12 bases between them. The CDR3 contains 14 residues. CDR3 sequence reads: CASICGHVNTEAFF. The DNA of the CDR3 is TGCGCCAGCATCTGCGGGCACGTGAACACTGAAGCTTTCTTT.

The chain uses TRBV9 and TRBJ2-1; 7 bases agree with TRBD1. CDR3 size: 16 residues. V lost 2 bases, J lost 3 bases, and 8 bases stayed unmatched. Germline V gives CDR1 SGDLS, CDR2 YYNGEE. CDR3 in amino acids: CASSVTGVSLYNEQFF. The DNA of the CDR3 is TGTGCCAGCAGCGTTACAGGGGTATCTCTCTACAATGAGCAGTTCTTC.

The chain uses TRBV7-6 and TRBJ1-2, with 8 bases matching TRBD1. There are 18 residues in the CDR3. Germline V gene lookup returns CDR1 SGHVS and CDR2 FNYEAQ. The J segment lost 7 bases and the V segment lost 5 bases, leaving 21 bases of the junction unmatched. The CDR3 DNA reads TGTGCCAGCAGCCCCCCCCAAGGTCCCGGACAGGGTTCCTCTGGCTACACCTTC. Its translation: CASSPPQGPGQGSSGYTF.

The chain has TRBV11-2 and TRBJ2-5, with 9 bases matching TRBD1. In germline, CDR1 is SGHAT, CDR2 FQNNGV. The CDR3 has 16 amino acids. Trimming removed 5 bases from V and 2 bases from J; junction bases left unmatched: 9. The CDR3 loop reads CASSKSGQGNQETQYF. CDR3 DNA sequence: TGTGCCAGCAGCAAATCGGGACAGGGTAATCAAGAGACCCAGTACTTC. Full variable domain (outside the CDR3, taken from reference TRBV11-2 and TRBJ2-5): EAGVAQSPRYKIIEKRQSVAFWCNPISGHATLYWYQQILGQGPKLLIQFQNNGVVDDSQLPKDRFSAERLKGVDSTLKIQPAKLEDSAVYLCASSKSGQGNQETQYFGPGTRLLVL.

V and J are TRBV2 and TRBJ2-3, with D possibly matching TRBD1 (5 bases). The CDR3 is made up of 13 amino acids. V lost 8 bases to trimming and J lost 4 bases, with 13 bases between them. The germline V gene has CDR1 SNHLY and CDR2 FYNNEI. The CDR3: CASRETEADTQYF. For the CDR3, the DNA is TGTGCCAGCCGAGAGACAGAGGCAGATACGCAGTATTTT.

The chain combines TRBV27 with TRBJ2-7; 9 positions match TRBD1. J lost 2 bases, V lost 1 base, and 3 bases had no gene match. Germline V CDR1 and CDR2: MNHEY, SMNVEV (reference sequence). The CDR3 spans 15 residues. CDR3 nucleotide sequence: TGTGCCAGCAGTTTATTTGGGACAGGGCCCTACGAGCAGTACTTC. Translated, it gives CASSLFGTGPYEQYF.

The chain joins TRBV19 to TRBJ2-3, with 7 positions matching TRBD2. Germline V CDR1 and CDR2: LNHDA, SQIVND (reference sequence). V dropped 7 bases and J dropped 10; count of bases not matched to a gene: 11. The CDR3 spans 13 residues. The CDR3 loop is CASTQTGTIAQYF. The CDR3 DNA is TGTGCCAGTACCCAAACCGGGACTATCGCGCAGTATTTT.

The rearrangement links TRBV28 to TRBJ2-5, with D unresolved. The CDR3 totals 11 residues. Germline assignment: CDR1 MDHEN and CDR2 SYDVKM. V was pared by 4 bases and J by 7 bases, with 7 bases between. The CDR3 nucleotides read TGTGCCAGCAGTTCACCGGGGACCCAGTACTTC. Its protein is CASSSPGTQYF.

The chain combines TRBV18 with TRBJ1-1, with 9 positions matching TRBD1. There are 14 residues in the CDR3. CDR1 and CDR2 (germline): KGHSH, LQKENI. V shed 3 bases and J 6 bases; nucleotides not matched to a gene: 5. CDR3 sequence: CASSPRDRAPEAFF. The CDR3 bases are TGTGCCAGCTCACCTCGGGACAGGGCCCCTGAAGCTTTCTTT.

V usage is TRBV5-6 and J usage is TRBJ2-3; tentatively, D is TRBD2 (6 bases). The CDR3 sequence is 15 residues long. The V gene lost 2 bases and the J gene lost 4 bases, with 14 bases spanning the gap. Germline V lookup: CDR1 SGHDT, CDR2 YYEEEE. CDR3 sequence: CASSLQERVPDTQYF. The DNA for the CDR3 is TGTGCCAGCAGCTTACAGGAGCGGGTACCAGATACGCAGTATTTT.

The CDR3 spells CATSSGSGELFF. The CDR3 bases are TGTGCCACCAGCAGCGGGTCCGGGGAGCTGTTTTTT. The chain joins TRBV15 to TRBJ2-2; D uncertain. The CDR3 spans 12 residues. V lost 3 bases and J lost 6, with 5 bases in between. The V gene's germline CDR1 is LNHNV and CDR2 YYDKDF (reference sequence).

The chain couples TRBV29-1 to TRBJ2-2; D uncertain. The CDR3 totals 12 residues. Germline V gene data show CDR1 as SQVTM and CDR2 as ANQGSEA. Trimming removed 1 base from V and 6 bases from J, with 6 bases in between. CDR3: CSVEVSPGELFF. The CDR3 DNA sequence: TGCAGCGTTGAAGTGAGCCCCGGGGAGCTGTTTTTT.

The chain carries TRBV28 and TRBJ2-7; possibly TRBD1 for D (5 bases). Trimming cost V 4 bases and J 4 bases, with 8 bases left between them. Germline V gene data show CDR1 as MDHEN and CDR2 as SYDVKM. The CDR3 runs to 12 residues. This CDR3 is CASSSTVYEQYF. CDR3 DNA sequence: TGTGCCAGCAGTTCGACAGTATACGAGCAGTACTTC. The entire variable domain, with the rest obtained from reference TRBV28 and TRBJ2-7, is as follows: DVKVTQSSRYLVKRTGEKVFLECVQDMDHENMFWYRQDPGLGLRLIYFSYDVKMKEKGDIPEGYSVSREKKERFSLILESASTNQTSMYLCASSSTVYEQYFGPGTRLTVT.